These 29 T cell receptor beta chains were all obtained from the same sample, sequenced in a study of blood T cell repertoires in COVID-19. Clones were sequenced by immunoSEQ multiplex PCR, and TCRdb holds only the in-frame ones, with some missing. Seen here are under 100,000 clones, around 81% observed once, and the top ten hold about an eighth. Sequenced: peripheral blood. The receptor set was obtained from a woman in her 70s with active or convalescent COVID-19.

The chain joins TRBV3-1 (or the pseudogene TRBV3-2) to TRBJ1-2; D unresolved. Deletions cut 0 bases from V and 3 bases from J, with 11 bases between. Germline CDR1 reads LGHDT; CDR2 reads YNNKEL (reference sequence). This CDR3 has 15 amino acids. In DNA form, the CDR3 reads TGTGCCAGCAGCCAAGATAGCCCTCAAGACTATGGCTACACCTTC. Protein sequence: CASSQDSPQDYGYTF.

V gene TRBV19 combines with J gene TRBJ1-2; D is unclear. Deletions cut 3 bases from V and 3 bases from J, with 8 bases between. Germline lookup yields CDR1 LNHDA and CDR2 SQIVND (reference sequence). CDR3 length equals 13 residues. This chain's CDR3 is CASSILGDYGYTF. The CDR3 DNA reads TGTGCCAGTAGTATCCTCGGGGACTATGGCTACACCTTC. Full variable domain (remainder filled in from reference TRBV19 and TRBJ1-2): DGGITQSPKYLFRKEGQNVTLSCEQNLNHDAMYWYRQDPGQGLRLIYYSQIVNDFQKGDIAEGYSVSREKKESFPLTVTSAQKNPTAFYLCASSILGDYGYTFGSGTRLTVV.

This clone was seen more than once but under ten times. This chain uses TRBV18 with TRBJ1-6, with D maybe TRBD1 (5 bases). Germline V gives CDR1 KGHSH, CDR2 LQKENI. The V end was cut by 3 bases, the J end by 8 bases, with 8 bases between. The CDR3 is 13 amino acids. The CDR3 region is CASSPSQDSPLHF. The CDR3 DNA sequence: TGTGCCAGCTCACCTTCACAGGATTCACCCCTCCACTTT. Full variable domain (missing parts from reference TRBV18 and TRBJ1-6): NAGVMQNPRHLVRRRGQEARLRCSPMKGHSHVYWYRQLPEEGLKFMVYLQKENIIDESGMPKERFSAEFPKEGPSILRIQQVVRGDSAAYFCASSPSQDSPLHFGNGTRLTVT.

CDR3 loop: CASSIEAAFWGYTF. The CDR3 DNA is TGTGCCAGTAGTATCGAGGCAGCCTTTTGGGGCTACACCTTC. The rearrangement uses TRBV19 and TRBJ1-2; D call uncertain. Germline lookup yields CDR1 LNHDA and CDR2 SQIVND (reference sequence). V shed 3 bases and J shed 8 bases, with 16 bases lying between them. This CDR3 is 14 amino acids long. Full variable domain (outside the CDR3, taken from reference TRBV19 and TRBJ1-2): DGGITQSPKYLFRKEGQNVTLSCEQNLNHDAMYWYRQDPGQGLRLIYYSQIVNDFQKGDIAEGYSVSREKKESFPLTVTSAQKNPTAFYLCASSIEAAFWGYTFGSGTRLTVV.

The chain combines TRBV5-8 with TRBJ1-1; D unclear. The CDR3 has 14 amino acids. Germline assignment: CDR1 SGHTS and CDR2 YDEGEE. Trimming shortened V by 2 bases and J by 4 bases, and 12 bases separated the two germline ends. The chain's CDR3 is CASSFWAGGTEAFF. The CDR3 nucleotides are TGTGCCAGCAGCTTCTGGGCCGGTGGCACTGAAGCTTTCTTT. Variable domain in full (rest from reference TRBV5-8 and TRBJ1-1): EAGVTQSPTHLIKTRGQQATLRCSPISGHTSVYWYQQALGLGLQFLLWYDEGEERNRGNFPPRFSGRQFPNYSSELNVNALELEDSALYLCASSFWAGGTEAFFGQGTRLTVV.

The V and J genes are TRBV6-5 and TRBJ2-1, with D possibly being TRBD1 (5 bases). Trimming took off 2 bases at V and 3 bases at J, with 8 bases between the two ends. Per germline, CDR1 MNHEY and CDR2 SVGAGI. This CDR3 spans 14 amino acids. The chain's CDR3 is CASSYRQRYNEQFF. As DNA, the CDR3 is TGTGCCAGCAGTTACCGACAGCGCTACAATGAGCAGTTCTTC.

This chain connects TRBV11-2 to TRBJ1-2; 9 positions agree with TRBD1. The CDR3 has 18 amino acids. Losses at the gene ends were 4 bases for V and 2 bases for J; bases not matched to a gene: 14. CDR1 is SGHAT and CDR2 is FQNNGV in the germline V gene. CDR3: CASSSLRDRALFNYGYTF. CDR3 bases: TGTGCCAGCAGCTCCCTCCGGGACAGGGCCCTCTTCAACTATGGCTACACCTTC.

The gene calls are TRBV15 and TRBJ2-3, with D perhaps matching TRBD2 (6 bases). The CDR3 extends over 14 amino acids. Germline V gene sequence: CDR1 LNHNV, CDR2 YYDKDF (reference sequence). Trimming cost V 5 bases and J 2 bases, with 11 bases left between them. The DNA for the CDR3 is TGTGCCACCAGCCCAGGAGGGGTCACAGATACGCAGTATTTT. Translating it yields CATSPGGVTDTQYF. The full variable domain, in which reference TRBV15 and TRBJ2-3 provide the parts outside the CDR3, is DAMVIQNPRYQVTQFGKPVTLSCSQTLNHNVMYWYQQKSSQAPKLLFHYYDKDFNNEADTPDNFQSRRPNTSFCFLDIRSPGLGDTAMYLCATSPGGVTDTQYFGPGTRLTVL.

CDR3 sequence reads: CASTPDILNTGELFF. In DNA form, the CDR3 reads TGTGCCAGTACCCCGGACATTTTGAACACCGGGGAGCTGTTTTTT. V usage is TRBV19 and J usage is TRBJ2-2, with a tentative D call TRBD1 (5 bases). The CDR3 length is 15 residues. The germline gives CDR1 LNHDA, CDR2 SQIVND (reference sequence). The V gene lost 7 bases and the J gene lost 1 base, with 13 bases spanning the gap.

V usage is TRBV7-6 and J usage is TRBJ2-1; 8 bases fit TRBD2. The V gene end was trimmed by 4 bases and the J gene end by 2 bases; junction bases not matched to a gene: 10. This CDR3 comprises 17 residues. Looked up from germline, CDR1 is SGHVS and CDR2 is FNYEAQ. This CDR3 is CASSSRPTGGPYNEQFF. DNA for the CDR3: TGTGCCAGCAGCTCACGACCGACGGGGGGGCCCTACAATGAGCAGTTCTTC.

The DNA for the CDR3 is TGTGCCAGCAGCAGGCAGATCCCCGCGACAGGGGAGAATGAAAAACTGTTTTTT. It codes for CASSRQIPATGENEKLFF. V is TRBV5-4 and J is TRBJ1-4, with 8 bases aligning to TRBD1. The V gene end was trimmed by 4 bases and the J gene end by 5 bases; junction bases not matched to a gene: 16. Germline V gene lookup returns CDR1 SGHNT and CDR2 YYREEE (reference sequence). This CDR3 is built from 18 residues.

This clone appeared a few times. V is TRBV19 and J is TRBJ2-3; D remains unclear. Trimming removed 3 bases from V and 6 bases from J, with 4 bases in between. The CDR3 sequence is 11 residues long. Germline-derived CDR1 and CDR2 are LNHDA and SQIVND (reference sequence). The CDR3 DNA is TGTGCCAGTAGTATGTCGGATACGCAGTATTTT. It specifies CASSMSDTQYF.

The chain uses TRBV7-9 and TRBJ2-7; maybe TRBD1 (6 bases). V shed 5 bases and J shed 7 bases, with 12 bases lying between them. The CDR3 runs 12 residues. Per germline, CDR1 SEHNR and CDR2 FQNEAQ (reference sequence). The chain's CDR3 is CASSNRDWEQYF. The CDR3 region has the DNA TGTGCCAGCAGCAACAGGGATTGGGAGCAGTACTTC.

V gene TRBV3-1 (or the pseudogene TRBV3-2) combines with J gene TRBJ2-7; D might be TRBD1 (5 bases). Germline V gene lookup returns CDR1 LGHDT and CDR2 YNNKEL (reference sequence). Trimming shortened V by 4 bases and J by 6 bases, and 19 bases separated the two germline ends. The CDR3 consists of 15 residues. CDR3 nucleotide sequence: TGTGCCAGCAGCCGGGGTATTGGGGCAGGAGCCGAGCAGTACTTC. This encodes CASSRGIGAGAEQYF.

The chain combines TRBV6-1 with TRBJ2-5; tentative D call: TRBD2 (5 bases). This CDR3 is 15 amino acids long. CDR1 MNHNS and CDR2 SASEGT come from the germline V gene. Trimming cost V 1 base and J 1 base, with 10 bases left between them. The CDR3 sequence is CASSEGSGIQETQYF. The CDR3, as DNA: TGTGCCAGCAGTGAAGGGTCGGGGATCCAAGAGACCCAGTACTTC.

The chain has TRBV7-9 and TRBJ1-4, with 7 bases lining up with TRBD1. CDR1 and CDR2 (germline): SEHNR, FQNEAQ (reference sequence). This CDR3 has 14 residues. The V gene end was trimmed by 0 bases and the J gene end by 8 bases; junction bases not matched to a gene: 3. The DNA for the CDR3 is TGTGCCAGCAGCTTAGCGGGGACAGCCGAAAAACTGTTTTTT. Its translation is CASSLAGTAEKLFF.

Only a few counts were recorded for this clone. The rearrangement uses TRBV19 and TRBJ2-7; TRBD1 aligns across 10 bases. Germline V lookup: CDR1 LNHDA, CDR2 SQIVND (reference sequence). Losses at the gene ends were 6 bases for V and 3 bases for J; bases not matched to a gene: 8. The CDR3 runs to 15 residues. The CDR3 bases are TGTGCCAGTAGCAGTACGGGACAGGGGTTCTACGAGCAGTACTTC. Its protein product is CASSSTGQGFYEQYF.

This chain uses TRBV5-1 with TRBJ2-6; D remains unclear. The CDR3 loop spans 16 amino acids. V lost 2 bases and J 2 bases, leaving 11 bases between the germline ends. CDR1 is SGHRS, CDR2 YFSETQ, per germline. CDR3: CASSLDTPPGANVLTF. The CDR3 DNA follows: TGCGCCAGCAGCTTAGACACCCCTCCTGGGGCCAACGTCCTGACTTTC. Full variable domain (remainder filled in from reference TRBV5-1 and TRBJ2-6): KAGVTQTPRYLIKTRGQQVTLSCSPISGHRSVSWYQQTPGQGLQFLFEYFSETQRNKGNFPGRFSGRQFSNSRSEMNVSTLELGDSALYLCASSLDTPPGANVLTFGAGSRLTVL.

CDR3 loop: CSVEAGTLYGYTF. CDR3 in DNA: TGCAGCGTTGAAGCTGGGACACTCTATGGCTACACCTTC. The rearrangement links TRBV29-1 to TRBJ1-2, with D possibly being TRBD1 (6 bases). V dropped 1 base and J dropped 4 bases, with 10 bases sitting between them. Germline values: CDR1 SQVTM, CDR2 ANQGSEA. The CDR3 runs 13 residues.

CDR3 sequence: CASSSGTGKANYGYTF. The CDR3 DNA is TGCGCCAGCAGCTCAGGCACAGGGAAGGCTAACTATGGCTACACCTTC. The chain links TRBV5-1 to TRBJ1-2, with D possibly matching TRBD1 (6 bases). V was shortened by 3 bases and J by 0 bases, with 15 bases between the two germline ends. This CDR3 comprises 16 residues. The V gene's germline CDR1 is SGHRS and CDR2 YFSETQ.

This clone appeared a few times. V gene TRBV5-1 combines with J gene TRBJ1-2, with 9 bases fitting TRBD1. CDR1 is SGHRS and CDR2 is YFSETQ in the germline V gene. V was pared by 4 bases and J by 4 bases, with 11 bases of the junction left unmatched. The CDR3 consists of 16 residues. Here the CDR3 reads CASSPPGQGSIYGYTF. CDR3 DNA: TGCGCCAGCAGCCCCCCGGGACAGGGTAGTATCTATGGCTACACCTTC.

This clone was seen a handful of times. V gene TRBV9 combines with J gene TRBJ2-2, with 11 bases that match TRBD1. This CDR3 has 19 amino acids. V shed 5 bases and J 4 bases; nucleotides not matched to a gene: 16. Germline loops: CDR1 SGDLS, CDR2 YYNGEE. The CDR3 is CASSRSLLSGTGGTGELFF. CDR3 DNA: TGTGCCAGCAGTCGCAGCCTCCTTTCCGGGACAGGGGGCACCGGGGAGCTGTTTTTT.

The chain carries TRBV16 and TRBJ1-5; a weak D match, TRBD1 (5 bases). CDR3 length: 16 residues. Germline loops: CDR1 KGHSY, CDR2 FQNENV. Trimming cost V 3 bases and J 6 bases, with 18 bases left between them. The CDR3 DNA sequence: TGTGCCAGCAGCCAGTCAAATGCAGGGTTGGGTCAGCCCCAGCATTTT. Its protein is CASSQSNAGLGQPQHF.

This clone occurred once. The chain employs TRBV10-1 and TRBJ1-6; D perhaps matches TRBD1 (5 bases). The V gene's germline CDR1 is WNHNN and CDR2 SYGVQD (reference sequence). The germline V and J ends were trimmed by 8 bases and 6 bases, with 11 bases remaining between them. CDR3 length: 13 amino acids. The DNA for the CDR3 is TGCGCCAGCTCTAGGGACTTTAATTCACCCCTCCACTTT. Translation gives CASSRDFNSPLHF.

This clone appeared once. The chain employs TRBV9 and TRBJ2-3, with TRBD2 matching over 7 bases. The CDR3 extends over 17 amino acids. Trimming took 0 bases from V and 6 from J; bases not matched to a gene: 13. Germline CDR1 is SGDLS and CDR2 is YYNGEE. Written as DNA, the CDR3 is TGTGCCAGCAGCGTAGGAGTTGGCGGGGGAACGAGGGATACGCAGTATTTT. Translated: CASSVGVGGGTRDTQYF.

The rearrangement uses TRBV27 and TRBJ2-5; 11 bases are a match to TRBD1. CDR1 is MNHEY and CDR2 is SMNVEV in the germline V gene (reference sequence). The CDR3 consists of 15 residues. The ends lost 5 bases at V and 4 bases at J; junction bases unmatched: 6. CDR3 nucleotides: TGTGCCAGCAGTCCCCGGACAGGGGGCCGAGAGACCCAGTACTTC. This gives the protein CASSPRTGGRETQYF.

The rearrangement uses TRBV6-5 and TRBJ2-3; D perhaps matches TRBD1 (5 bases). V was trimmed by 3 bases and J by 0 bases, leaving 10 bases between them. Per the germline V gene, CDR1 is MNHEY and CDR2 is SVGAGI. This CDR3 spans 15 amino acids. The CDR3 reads CASSYKGLSTDTQYF. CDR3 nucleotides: TGTGCCAGCAGTTATAAGGGGCTTAGCACAGATACGCAGTATTTT.

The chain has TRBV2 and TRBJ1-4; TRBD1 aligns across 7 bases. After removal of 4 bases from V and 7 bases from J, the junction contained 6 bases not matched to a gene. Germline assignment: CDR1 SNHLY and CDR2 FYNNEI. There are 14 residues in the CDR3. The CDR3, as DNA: TGTGCCAGCAGTGGACAGGGTAGTGTTGAAAAACTGTTTTTT. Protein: CASSGQGSVEKLFF.

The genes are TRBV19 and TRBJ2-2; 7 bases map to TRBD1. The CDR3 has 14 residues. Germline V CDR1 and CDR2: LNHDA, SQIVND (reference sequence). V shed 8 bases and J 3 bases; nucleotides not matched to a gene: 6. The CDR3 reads CASSKGADTGELFF. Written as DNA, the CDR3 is TGTGCCAGTTCAAAGGGGGCGGACACCGGGGAGCTGTTTTTT.